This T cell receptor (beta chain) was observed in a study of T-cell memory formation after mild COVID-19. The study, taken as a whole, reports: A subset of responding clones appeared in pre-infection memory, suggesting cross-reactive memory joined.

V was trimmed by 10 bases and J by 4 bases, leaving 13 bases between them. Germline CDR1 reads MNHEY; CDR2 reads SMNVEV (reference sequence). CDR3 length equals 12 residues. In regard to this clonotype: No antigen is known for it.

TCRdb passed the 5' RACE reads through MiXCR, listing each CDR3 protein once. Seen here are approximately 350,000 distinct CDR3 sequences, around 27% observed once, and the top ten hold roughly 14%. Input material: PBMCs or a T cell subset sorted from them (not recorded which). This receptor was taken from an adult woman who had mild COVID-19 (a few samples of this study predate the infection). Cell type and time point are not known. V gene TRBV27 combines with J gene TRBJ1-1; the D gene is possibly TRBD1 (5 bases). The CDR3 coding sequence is TGTGCCACCCGGCGGGGGGGCACTGAAGCTTTCTTT. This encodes CATRRGGTEAFF.